This passage covers 31 T cell receptor beta chains from one sample sequenced in a study of T cell repertoires in cytomegalovirus infection. TCRdb reprocessed the reads via MiXCR and lists one record per CDR3 protein. The table shows 200,000 to 300,000 distinct CDR3 sequences, with around 9% occurring only once. Sequenced input: PBMCs. Every receptor here comes from a human donor in good health (CMV status not recorded). Some clones in this sample may be carry-over from other donors' samples.

There are many counts of this clonotype. In DNA form, the CDR3 reads TGTGCCAGCAGCTTAGGCAGTCAAGATACGCAGTATTTT. Translated: CASSLGSQDTQYF. V usage is TRBV7-8 and J usage is TRBJ2-3; no firm D call. Germline CDR1 reads SGHVS; CDR2 reads FQNEAQ. There are 13 residues in the CDR3. V was trimmed by 1 base and J by 5 bases, leaving 7 bases between them.

There are a few counts of this clonotype. This sequence joins TRBV7-2 and TRBJ1-2; TRBD1 might be the D (6 bases). The V end lost 2 bases, the J end lost 7 bases, and 11 bases lay between the germline ends. Germline V gene data show CDR1 as SGHTA and CDR2 as FQGNSA. The CDR3 runs 13 residues. The CDR3 protein is CASSLNRVRGYTF. The DNA of the CDR3 is TGTGCCAGCAGCTTAAACAGGGTTCGTGGCTACACCTTC. Based on the CDR3 plus reference TRBV7-2 and TRBJ1-2, the full variable domain is GAGVSQSPSNKVTEKGKDVELRCDPISGHTALYWYRQSLGQGLEFLIYFQGNSAPDKSGLPSDRFSAERTGGSVSTLTIQRTQQEDSAVYLCASSLNRVRGYTFGSGTRLTVV.

The sample holds one count of this clonotype. The chain recombines TRBV2 with TRBJ2-4; D call uncertain. Germline loops: CDR1 SNHLY, CDR2 FYNNEI. The CDR3 length is 10 residues. Trimming pared 5 bases from V and 15 bases from J, leaving 11 bases between. CDR3 protein: CASSIVDLYF. The CDR3 coding sequence is TGTGCCAGCAGTATAGTGGATCTGTACTTC.

To note about this clonotype: A junction end diverges from the germline sequence, so it may reflect a read error. This chain links TRBV28 with TRBJ1-3; 7 bases line up with TRBD1. CDR1 and CDR2 (germline): MDHEN, SYDVKM. This CDR3 contains 15 residues. The CDR3 sequence: CASSGWDSSGNTTYF. The CDR3, as DNA: TGTGCCAGCAGCGGGTGGGACAGCTCTGGAAACACCACATATTTT.

At least ten counts were recorded for this clonotype. The rearrangement links TRBV7-6 to TRBJ2-3, with 11 positions matching TRBD2. Germline values: CDR1 SGHVS, CDR2 FNYEAQ. There are 14 residues in the CDR3. The trim removed 5 bases at V and 5 bases at J, leaving 3 bases unmatched. CDR3 protein: CASSRGTSGDTQYF. The CDR3, as DNA: TGTGCCAGCAGCCGAGGGACTAGCGGAGATACGCAGTATTTT.

This clonotype was picked up many times. The rearrangement uses TRBV20-1 and TRBJ2-3; D is perhaps TRBD1 or TRBD2 (6 bases each). Germline CDR1 and CDR2: DFQATT and SNEGSKA (reference sequence). The CDR3 is made up of 16 amino acids. Trimming took 2 bases from V and 2 from J, leaving 17 bases between them. CDR3: CSARRGVAALTDTQYF. In DNA, the CDR3 is TGCAGTGCTAGAAGGGGGGTAGCCGCTCTCACAGATACGCAGTATTTT.

There are a few counts of this clonotype. The genes are TRBV5-1 and TRBJ1-1; D call uncertain. The CDR3 sequence is 15 residues long. Deletions cut 0 bases from V and 3 bases from J, with 12 bases between. From germline, CDR1 is SGHRS and CDR2 YFSETQ. The chain's CDR3 is CASSLAGGKYTEAFF. The CDR3 DNA reads TGCGCCAGCAGCTTGGCCGGAGGGAAGTACACTGAAGCTTTCTTT.

The table lists this clonotype with a few counts. This chain links TRBV5-1 with TRBJ1-1; D is possibly TRBD1 (5 bases). V was trimmed by 2 bases and J by 6 bases, leaving 20 bases between them. The CDR3 contains 16 residues. Germline V gives CDR1 SGHRS, CDR2 YFSETQ. The CDR3, as DNA: TGCGCCAGCAGCTTTACGCCGGGACGGGAAGGGGCTGAAGCTTTCTTT. This translates into CASSFTPGREGAEAFF.

This clonotype showed up many times. The rearrangement joins TRBV7-2 to TRBJ2-3, with 7 bases fitting TRBD2. This CDR3 has 15 amino acids. Germline V gene lookup returns CDR1 SGHTA and CDR2 FQGNSA. With V trimmed by 8 bases and J by 0 bases, 8 bases remained unmatched. CDR3: CASQPSGPSTDTQYF. The CDR3 DNA reads as TGTGCCAGCCAGCCTAGCGGCCCGAGCACAGATACGCAGTATTTT.

This clonotype was detected many times. The chain combines TRBV6-2 or TRBV6-3 with TRBJ2-5; 7 bases map to TRBD1. The CDR3 contains 14 residues. Germline V gives CDR1 MNHEY, CDR2 SVGEGT. The trim removed 7 bases at V and 7 bases at J, leaving 12 bases unmatched. CDR3 sequence (DNA): TGTGCCAGCACCCGGACAGGAAGTGATGGGACCCAGTACTTC. This encodes CASTRTGSDGTQYF.

This clonotype appeared a few times. The gene calls are TRBV24-1 and TRBJ2-1; no reliable D call. Looked up from germline, CDR1 is KGHDR and CDR2 is SFDVKD. V dropped 3 bases and J dropped 3 bases, with 5 bases sitting between them. This CDR3 spans 13 amino acids. The CDR3 DNA follows: TGTGCCACCAGTGATGGGGTCTACAATGAGCAGTTCTTC. This sequence encodes CATSDGVYNEQFF.

This clonotype has a count of ten or more. This may stem from a read error, because a much larger clone lies one nucleotide away. The CDR3 protein is CASSLGAGGTEAFF. CDR3 nucleotides: TGTGCCAGCAGCTTAGGGGCGGGGGGCACTGAAGCTTTCTTT. The rearrangement uses TRBV7-2 and TRBJ1-1, with D perhaps matching TRBD1 (5 bases). From germline, CDR1 is SGHTA and CDR2 FQGNSA. There are 14 residues in the CDR3. Trimming stripped 1 base from V and 4 bases from J, with 10 bases between.

This chain links TRBV20-1 with TRBJ1-1; no clear D gene. This CDR3 region has 13 residues. V lost 6 bases and J 1 base, leaving 12 bases between the germline ends. Germline CDR1 and CDR2: DFQATT and SNEGSKA (reference sequence). CDR3 DNA: TGCAGTGCCGCCAAGGGCAGGAACACTGAAGCTTTCTTT. Translated, it gives CSAAKGRNTEAFF.

There are many counts of this clonotype. At one end, the junction sequence differs from germline, possibly due to a read error. The chain has TRBV7-2 and TRBJ2-1; TRBD2 matches 9 bases. CDR1 SGHTA and CDR2 FQGNSA come from the germline V gene. This CDR3 spans 15 amino acids. DNA for the CDR3: TGTGCCAGCAGCCTAGCGGGGTCGGCCTACAATGAGCAGTTCTTC. It is translated as CASSLAGSAYNEQFF.

The chain has TRBV12-3 or TRBV12-4 and TRBJ2-1; possibly TRBD1 for D (6 bases). CDR3 size: 16 residues. Trimming took 5 bases from V and 7 from J, leaving 21 bases between them. This CDR3 reads CASSPKGTLSGNEQFF. For the CDR3, the DNA is TGTGCCAGCAGTCCAAAAGGGACACTTTCAGGGAATGAGCAGTTCTTC.

V and J are TRBV10-3 and TRBJ1-2; 8 bases agree with TRBD1. Trimming took 7 bases from V and 5 from J; bases not matched to a gene: 6. The CDR3 is 13 amino acids. Germline loops: CDR1 ENHRY, CDR2 SYGVKD. CDR3 nucleotides: TGTGCCATCACCGGACAGGGAGAATATGGCTACACCTTC. Protein: CAITGQGEYGYTF.

This clonotype was found many times. V usage is TRBV7-2 and J usage is TRBJ2-1, with D perhaps TRBD2 (5 bases). V lost 1 base and J lost 5, with 15 bases in between. The germline gives CDR1 SGHTA, CDR2 FQGNSA. The CDR3 has 16 residues. The CDR3 coding sequence is TGTGCCAGCAGCTTAGGACTATCCCGCGTGAACAATGAGCAGTTCTTC. Its translation is CASSLGLSRVNNEQFF.

This clonotype was counted many times. The rearrangement links TRBV7-2 to TRBJ1-2, with D perhaps matching TRBD1 (6 bases). Germline lookup yields CDR1 SGHTA and CDR2 FQGNSA. V lost 5 bases and J 10 bases, leaving 11 bases between the germline ends. The CDR3 totals 11 residues. CDR3 residues: CASSPRQDYTF. DNA for the CDR3: TGTGCCAGCAGCCCAAGACAGGACTACACCTTC.

The chain links TRBV6-2 or TRBV6-3 to TRBJ2-7, with D possibly matching TRBD2 (7 bases). The CDR3 has 18 residues. V lost 2 bases and J lost 3, with 23 bases in between. Germline V gene lookup returns CDR1 MNHEY and CDR2 SVGEGT. The CDR3 spells CASSYLRGQPGLLYEQYF. CDR3 nucleotide sequence: TGTGCCAGCAGTTACCTCCGGGGACAACCGGGACTACTCTACGAGCAGTACTTC.

The gene calls are TRBV7-2 and TRBJ1-2; 9 nucleotides line up with TRBD1. Germline V gives CDR1 SGHTA, CDR2 FQGNSA. J lost 5 bases, V lost 0 bases, and 10 bases had no gene match. This CDR3 contains 17 residues. In DNA form, the CDR3 reads TGTGCCAGCAGCTTAGCCTTCCGGACAGGGGACAGTTATGGCTACACCTTC. It translates to CASSLAFRTGDSYGYTF.

The chain is built from TRBV28 and TRBJ2-7; TRBD2 is a possible D gene (7 bases). This CDR3 has 14 amino acids. Germline lookup yields CDR1 MDHEN and CDR2 SYDVKM. The V end lost 6 bases, the J end lost 2 bases, and 14 bases lay between the germline ends. CDR3 in DNA: TGTGCCAGCAGGGGGGGGGGCCCGCCCTACGAGCAGTACTTC. It codes for CASRGGGPPYEQYF.

This clonotype was observed many times. Written as DNA, the CDR3 is TGTGCCAGCAGCCCGACGTCCTACACTGAAGCTTTCTTT. As protein: CASSPTSYTEAFF. The chain recombines TRBV7-2 with TRBJ1-1; no clear D. V was clipped by 5 bases and J by 3 bases, with 10 bases between them. The CDR3 runs to 13 residues. Germline values: CDR1 SGHTA, CDR2 FQGNSA.

This clonotype has at least ten counts. This chain joins TRBV7-2 and TRBJ2-3; the D is unclear. V lost 9 bases and J 1 base, leaving 11 bases between the germline ends. The V gene's germline CDR1 is SGHTA and CDR2 FQGNSA. This CDR3 has 13 amino acids. The CDR3, as DNA: TGTGCCAGAACGCCAGGCCGCACAGATACGCAGTATTTT. This sequence encodes CARTPGRTDTQYF.

There are a few counts of this clonotype. The chain carries TRBV10-3 and TRBJ2-7; TRBD2 is a possible D gene (5 bases). The CDR3 has 13 residues. Trimming took off 10 bases at V and 3 bases at J, with 16 bases between the two ends. Germline V lookup: CDR1 ENHRY, CDR2 SYGVKD. CDR3 loop: CASKVTSGYEQYF. The CDR3 DNA reads as TGTGCCAGCAAGGTCACAAGCGGCTACGAGCAGTACTTC.

At least ten counts were recorded for this clonotype. The V call is TRBV7-2, the J call TRBJ1-5; 11 bases are shared with TRBD1. Germline CDR1 and CDR2: SGHTA and FQGNSA. The CDR3 totals 15 residues. V gave up 1 base and J gave up 7 bases; unmatched junction bases: 3. The CDR3 spells CASSLGGTGGQPQHF. The DNA of the CDR3 is TGTGCCAGCAGCTTAGGGGGGACAGGGGGACAGCCCCAGCATTTT.

This clonotype was observed at least ten times. This sequence joins TRBV10-2 and TRBJ2-1, with TRBD2 matching 7 bases. This CDR3 has 15 amino acids. The V and J ends lost 3 bases and 4 bases, in that order; junction bases with no gene match: 6. Germline V lookup: CDR1 WSHSY, CDR2 SAAADI. CDR3 DNA sequence: TGCGCCAGCAGTGAAATAGGAGCGGGGTACAATGAGCAGTTCTTC. It yields the protein CASSEIGAGYNEQFF.

For this clonotype: Compared with germline, one end of the junction differs, possibly owing to a read error. The chain combines TRBV28 with TRBJ1-6; no firm D call. CDR1 is MDHEN and CDR2 is SYDVKM in the germline V gene. The CDR3 is made up of 14 amino acids. In DNA, the CDR3 is TGTGCCAGCAGGAGAAACACGGATTCGTATCCCCCCCACTTT. Amino acid sequence: CASRRNTDSYPPHF.

This clonotype occurred a few times. The V gene is TRBV20-1, the J gene TRBJ2-4; D is perhaps TRBD2 (6 bases). Deletions cut 0 bases from V and 9 bases from J, with 21 bases between. Germline values: CDR1 DFQATT, CDR2 SNEGSKA (reference sequence). This CDR3 region has 16 residues. CDR3 protein: CSARDTVAGAGGIQYF. The CDR3, as DNA: TGCAGTGCTAGAGACACCGTCGCCGGGGCCGGGGGCATTCAGTACTTC.

The table lists this clonotype with many counts. The V and J genes are TRBV28 and TRBJ1-5; 9 bases agree with TRBD1. Per germline, CDR1 MDHEN and CDR2 SYDVKM. V shed 6 bases and J 6 bases; nucleotides not matched to a gene: 6. This CDR3 contains 14 residues. The CDR3 DNA sequence: TGTGCCAGCAGATCACAGGGGGCCGCTCAGCCCCAGCATTTT. It specifies CASRSQGAAQPQHF.

This clonotype was seen a few times. The chain couples TRBV6-4 to TRBJ2-1, with a weak D call TRBD2 (6 bases). The germline CDR1 and CDR2 sequences are MRHNA and SNTAGT. Trimming removed 1 base from V and 9 bases from J, with 10 bases in between. The length of the CDR3 is 13 residues. The CDR3 region has the DNA TGTGCCAGCAGTGACTTGGAGGGGAGTGAGCAGTTCTTC. Translated: CASSDLEGSEQFF.

The table lists this clonotype with a few counts. The chain joins TRBV7-2 to TRBJ1-4; TRBD1 aligns across 7 bases. V trimming: 5 bases; J trimming: 7 bases; junction bases outside the gene matches: 7. This CDR3 is built from 14 residues. Germline values: CDR1 SGHTA, CDR2 FQGNSA. CDR3 region: CASSPRGFGEKLFF. In DNA, the CDR3 is TGTGCCAGCAGCCCCAGGGGGTTCGGTGAAAAACTGTTTTTT.